Presented here are 21 T cell receptor beta chains from one specimen sequenced in a study of cytomegalovirus exposure and HLA in healthy donors. It was with 60 Vbeta and 13 Jbeta primers that the PCR ran. This table comes from immunoSEQ multiplex PCR, and its TCRdb copy is limited to in-frame clones, with some not included. The sample contains roughly 120,000 clones, roughly 79% of which appear only once. The sequenced sample consisted of PBMCs. Receptors were obtained from a woman between 45 and 65 years old in good health and CMV-seropositive.

The chain recombines TRBV27 with TRBJ2-5, with TRBD1 as a possible D gene (8 bases). The better agreement between TRBJ2-7 and the DNA end casts doubt on the J call. The CDR3 contains 15 residues. Germline CDR1 is MNHEY and CDR2 is SMNVEV (reference sequence). The CDR3 DNA is TGTGCCAGCAGTCACAGGGGGGAGGGCCCCTACGAGCAGTACTTC. Amino acids: CASSHRGEGPYEQYF.

This clone was seen just once. This chain connects TRBV6-4 to TRBJ2-1, with D perhaps matching TRBD2 (6 bases). V gave up 6 bases and J gave up 5 bases, with 23 bases separating them. The CDR3 extends over 17 amino acids. The V gene's germline CDR1 is MRHNA and CDR2 SNTAGT. DNA for the CDR3: TGTGCCAGCAGGATAGTGACGTCTGGAGGGCCGAACAATGAGCAGTTCTTC. It translates to CASRIVTSGGPNNEQFF.

This clone occurred a few times. The chain carries TRBV18 and TRBJ2-5, with a tentative D call TRBD2 (6 bases). Per germline, CDR1 KGHSH and CDR2 LQKENI. The CDR3 contains 13 residues. With 5 bases removed from V and 5 bases from J, the gap between germline ends came to 12 bases. The chain's CDR3 is CASSGRERETQYF. Written as DNA, the CDR3 is TGTGCCAGCTCAGGACGGGAGAGGGAGACCCAGTACTTC.

The chain combines TRBV10-3 with TRBJ2-4, with TRBD2 matching 12 bases. Germline values: CDR1 ENHRY, CDR2 SYGVKD. Trimming at V came to 3 bases and at J to 12 bases, leaving 9 bases not matched to a gene. This CDR3 is built from 15 residues. The CDR3 protein is CAISDLAGGEGSQYF. In DNA, the CDR3 is TGTGCCATCAGTGACCTAGCGGGAGGGGAGGGCAGTCAGTACTTC.

This chain connects TRBV7-3 to TRBJ2-1; 9 nucleotides match TRBD2. The CDR3 spans 15 residues. Trimming cost V 3 bases and J 8 bases; bases outside gene matches: 8. The germline V gene has CDR1 SGHTA and CDR2 FQGTGA. CDR3 in amino acids: CASSFSAQRGDEQFF. In DNA, the CDR3 is TGTGCCAGCAGCTTTTCGGCCCAGCGGGGGGATGAGCAGTTCTTC.

This clone was seen more than once but under ten times. The chain joins TRBV6-5 to TRBJ1-2, with TRBD1 as a possible D gene (6 bases). Germline V gene sequence: CDR1 MNHEY, CDR2 SVGAGI. The CDR3 covers 15 residues. Deletions cut 5 bases from V and 2 bases from J, with 15 bases between. CDR3 residues: CASSTPQGSNYGYTF. In nucleotides, the CDR3 is TGTGCCAGCAGTACCCCACAGGGATCGAACTATGGCTACACCTTC.

V gene TRBV18 combines with J gene TRBJ1-5, with no clear D. Germline V lookup: CDR1 KGHSH, CDR2 LQKENI. The CDR3 is 13 residues long. Trimming removed 0 bases from V and 9 bases from J, with 9 bases in between. DNA for the CDR3: TGTGCCAGCTCACCACCGAGCCACGGGCCCCAGCATTTT. This gives the protein CASSPPSHGPQHF.

This CDR3 is CASSSGNSGANVLTF. In DNA form, the CDR3 reads TGTGCCAGCAGTTCAGGGAACAGTGGGGCCAACGTCCTGACTTTC. This chain connects TRBV28 to TRBJ2-6, with a tentative D call TRBD1 (5 bases). V shed 4 bases and J shed 3 bases, with 10 bases lying between them. Germline V lookup: CDR1 MDHEN, CDR2 SYDVKM. The CDR3 runs to 15 residues.

The V call is TRBV5-4, the J call TRBJ2-5, with D tentatively TRBD2 (5 bases). The CDR3 length is 12 residues. V shed 4 bases and J shed 7 bases, with 11 bases lying between them. The germline V gene has CDR1 SGHNT and CDR2 YYREEE (reference sequence). The CDR3 loop reads CASSADWGTQYF. CDR3 DNA sequence: TGTGCCAGCAGCGCGGACTGGGGGACCCAGTACTTC. The full variable domain, in which reference TRBV5-4 and TRBJ2-5 provide the parts outside the CDR3, is ETGVTQSPTHLIKTRGQQVTLRCSSQSGHNTVSWYQQALGQGPQFIFQYYREEENGRGNFPPRFSGLQFPNYSSELNVNALELDDSALYLCASSADWGTQYFGPGTRLLVL.

The rearrangement uses TRBV6-5 and TRBJ1-1, with 7 positions matching TRBD1. J gave up 6 bases and V 4 bases, and 11 bases lay outside the gene matches. The CDR3 length is 15 residues. Germline CDR1 reads MNHEY; CDR2 reads SVGAGI. The CDR3 nucleotides read TGTGCCAGCAGTTCTACGACAGGGTCTACCTCTGAAGCTTTCTTT. It is translated as CASSSTTGSTSEAFF.

This clone has only a few counts. The V call is TRBV11-2, the J call TRBJ2-5, with D possibly TRBD2 on 6 matching bases. The J call could be wrong; TRBJ2-7 is a better fit for the DNA end. The CDR3 length is 13 residues. CDR1 and CDR2 (germline): SGHAT, FQNNGV. CDR3 sequence (DNA): TGTGCGGTCAATGGGGCTAGCGTTTACGAGCAGTACTTC. It is translated as CAVNGASVYEQYF.

The rearrangement links TRBV6-6 to TRBJ2-7; TRBD1 might be the D (5 bases). V was clipped by 5 bases and J by 1 base, with 9 bases between them. The CDR3 is made up of 13 amino acids. CDR1 and CDR2 (germline): MNHNY, SVGAGI (reference sequence). DNA for the CDR3: TGTGCCAGCAGTGCGGCAGGGTCCTACGAGCAGTACTTC. Its protein product is CASSAAGSYEQYF.

J is TRBJ1-2 and V is TRBV13; 7 nucleotides line up with TRBD1. With V trimmed by 0 bases and J by 4 bases, 5 bases remained unmatched. The germline V gene encodes CDR1 PRHDT and CDR2 FYEKMQ (reference sequence). This CDR3 contains 15 residues. CDR3 region: CASSLGTGNPYGYTF. The CDR3 DNA follows: TGTGCCAGCAGCTTAGGGACAGGGAACCCCTATGGCTACACCTTC.

The genes are TRBV6-5 and TRBJ1-2; TRBD1 aligns across 7 bases. The CDR3 is 13 amino acids. Per germline, CDR1 MNHEY and CDR2 SVGAGI. The ends lost 6 bases at V and 6 bases at J; junction bases unmatched: 7. CDR3 loop: CASSPTGVNGYTF. The CDR3 nucleotides are TGTGCCAGCAGCCCCACAGGGGTCAATGGCTACACCTTC.

The genes are TRBV2 and TRBJ2-5; no clear D. Germline CDR1 reads SNHLY; CDR2 reads FYNNEI. Trimming left V 6 bases short and J 7 bases short, with 9 bases between. The CDR3 is made up of 11 amino acids. CDR3 loop: CASRASGTQYF. The CDR3 coding sequence is TGTGCCAGCAGGGCCTCTGGGACCCAGTACTTC. Variable domain in full (rest from reference TRBV2 and TRBJ2-5): EPEVTQTPSHQVTQMGQEVILRCVPISNHLYFYWYRQILGQKVEFLVSFYNNEISEKSEIFDDQFSVERPDGSNFTLKIRSTKLEDSAMYFCASRASGTQYFGPGTRLLVL.

This chain joins TRBV9 and TRBJ2-7; 8 bases map to TRBD2. Trimming removed 4 bases from V and 1 base from J; junction bases left unmatched: 4. Germline-derived CDR1 and CDR2 are SGDLS and YYNGEE. This CDR3 is 14 amino acids long. CDR3 loop: CASSSSGGSYEQYF. For the CDR3, the DNA is TGTGCCAGCAGCTCCAGCGGGGGTTCCTACGAGCAGTACTTC.

V usage is TRBV7-8 and J usage is TRBJ1-4; D unresolved. Between the trimmed V and J ends, which lost 5 bases and 8 bases, there was a span of 21 bases. The germline V gene encodes CDR1 SGHVS and CDR2 FQNEAQ. The CDR3 is 16 amino acids. CDR3 DNA sequence: TGTGCCAGCAGCCTCTTCCCGGACTCGGGCGACGAAAAACTGTTTTTT. This translates into CASSLFPDSGDEKLFF.

This clone was seen more than once but under ten times. V usage is TRBV10-1 and J usage is TRBJ2-7; 10 bases map to TRBD1. The germline V gene encodes CDR1 WNHNN and CDR2 SYGVQD (reference sequence). The V segment lost 2 bases and the J segment 3 bases; nucleotides outside the gene matches: 4. The length of the CDR3 is 15 residues. Written as DNA, the CDR3 is TGCGCCAGCAGTGAGACCCGGGACAGGGGCTACGAGCAGTACTTC. Translation gives CASSETRDRGYEQYF.

The genes are TRBV7-2 and TRBJ1-4, with D perhaps TRBD1 (6 bases). The V and J ends lost 5 bases and 8 bases respectively, with 18 bases between them. Germline loops: CDR1 SGHTA, CDR2 FQGNSA. CDR3 length: 15 amino acids. The CDR3 protein is CASSAFDSQGEKLFF. The CDR3 DNA sequence: TGTGCCAGCAGCGCGTTCGACAGTCAGGGGGAAAAACTGTTTTTT.

The chain couples TRBV4-1 to TRBJ1-1; no reliable D call. V was cut by 0 bases and J by 3 bases, with 17 bases left in between. Germline CDR1 and CDR2: MGHRA and YSYEKL. CDR3 length equals 17 residues. CDR3 residues: CASSQEALSSLDTEAFF. CDR3 DNA: TGCGCCAGCAGCCAAGAAGCTCTGAGCTCCTTGGACACTGAAGCTTTCTTT.

The CDR3 spells CSAENGETQYF. CDR3 sequence (DNA): TGCAGTGCTGAGAATGGAGAGACCCAGTACTTC. The chain uses TRBV20-1 and TRBJ2-5; D remains ambiguous. This CDR3 has 11 amino acids. Trimming stripped 5 bases from V and 4 bases from J, with 8 bases between. Per germline, CDR1 DFQATT and CDR2 SNEGSKA (reference sequence).